The T cell receptor beta chain described here comes from a study of blood T cell repertoires in COVID-19. As for the study in general: COVID-19 samples collected from the United States, Italy and Spain covered acute and convalescent phases. PBMCs, B-cell-depleted T cells, or T cells provided the cDNA or gDNA that made up the material.

Repertoires were generated with immunoSEQ multiplex PCR, while TCRdb's copy carries only in-frame clones and drops some. The sample includes approximately 100,000 clones, 92% of them seen just once. The V end lost 5 bases, the J end lost 2 bases, and 13 bases lay between the germline ends. Germline assignment: CDR1 SNHLY and CDR2 FYNNEI. The CDR3 sequence is 15 residues long. The sample was peripheral blood. The rearrangement links TRBV2 to TRBJ1-5, with D possibly TRBD1 on 6 matching bases. The receptor was isolated from a man in his 70s with acute or convalescent COVID-19. The CDR3 region has the DNA TGTGCCAGCAGTCCCCCAGGGGTTGGCAATCAGCCCCAGCATTTT. Amino acid sequence: CASSPPGVGNQPQHF.